This TCR beta chain was observed in a study of Graves' ophthalmopathy and Graves' hyperthyroidism. About the research overall: Upon initial diagnosis and before any treatment, peripheral blood was collected.

Whole-study findings and limits: Built on 13 signatures, a model told ophthalmopathy apart from stable hyperthyroidism with 85% to 90% sensitivity and approximately 81% specificity.

Germline V lookup: CDR1 SQVTM, CDR2 ANQGSEA. With 5 bases removed from V and 0 bases from J, the gap between germline ends came to 10 bases. The CDR3 runs to 13 residues. RNA transcripts were the template, and TCR beta CDR3 regions were amplified from them. First-round RT-PCR used HTBI primers; second-round multiplex PCR followed. TCRdb independently ran MiXCR on the multiplex PCR reads; one entry per CDR3 protein. Among around 660,000 distinct CDR3 sequences listed, 35% to 50% were seen once. Note on this clonotype: Its target is unknown.

Pregnant or lactating patients and those with other autoimmune diseases or uncontrolled infections were excluded. This TCR was recovered from an adult man with Graves' ophthalmopathy. The specimen was peripheral blood. The J gene is TRBJ1-1, the V gene TRBV29-1; D uncertain. The CDR3 sequence is CSVRQSLNTEAFF. CDR3 sequence (DNA): TGCAGCGTTAGGCAGAGCTTGAACACTGAAGCTTTCTTT.